Shown below are 28 T cell receptor beta chains from a single sample sequenced in a study of neurological immune-mediated disorders. TCRdb re-analysed the 5' RACE reads in MiXCR, keeping a single row per CDR3 protein. The sample holds nearly 60,000 distinct CDR3 sequences, under 3.5% seen once. Sequencing was performed on PBMCs. These receptors were taken from an older woman with multiple sclerosis.

At least ten counts were recorded for this clonotype. The gene calls are TRBV5-1 and TRBJ1-1; a weak D match, TRBD1 (6 bases). The V end lost 1 base, the J end lost 5 bases, and 12 bases lay between the germline ends. CDR3 length equals 14 residues. In germline, CDR1 is SGHRS, CDR2 YFSETQ. CDR3 residues: CASSLYRAGTEAFF. CDR3 in DNA: TGCGCCAGCAGCTTGTACAGGGCCGGGACTGAAGCTTTCTTT.

This clonotype was picked up many times. The rearrangement joins TRBV5-1 to TRBJ2-1; 8 nucleotides line up with TRBD2. Looked up from germline, CDR1 is SGHRS and CDR2 is YFSETQ. The trim removed 5 bases at V and 4 bases at J, leaving 8 bases unmatched. The CDR3 contains 15 residues. CDR3 sequence reads: CASSNGTRLYNEQFF. DNA of the CDR3: TGCGCCAGCAGTAACGGGACTAGACTATACAATGAGCAGTTCTTC. Complete variable domain (other parts from reference TRBV5-1 and TRBJ2-1): KAGVTQTPRYLIKTRGQQVTLSCSPISGHRSVSWYQQTPGQGLQFLFEYFSETQRNKGNFPGRFSGRQFSNSRSEMNVSTLELGDSALYLCASSNGTRLYNEQFFGPGTRLTVL.

This clonotype was observed many times. The genes are TRBV5-1 and TRBJ2-3, with a weak D call TRBD1 (5 bases). This CDR3 has 14 residues. V was pared by 5 bases and J by 1 base, with 11 bases between. The germline gives CDR1 SGHRS, CDR2 YFSETQ. CDR3 sequence reads: CASSAGWGTDTQYF. CDR3 nucleotide sequence: TGCGCCAGCAGTGCAGGGTGGGGCACAGATACGCAGTATTTT.

This clonotype showed up many times. The gene calls are TRBV29-1 and TRBJ2-1, with D maybe TRBD1 (6 bases). The CDR3 runs to 11 residues. Trimming removed 7 bases at V and 4 bases at J, with 8 bases between. Germline values: CDR1 SQVTM, CDR2 ANQGSEA. The CDR3 DNA sequence: TGCAGCGGGACAGTGTACAATGAGCAGTTCTTC. This gives the protein CSGTVYNEQFF.

This clonotype was found many times. This chain links TRBV3-1 with TRBJ1-2, with TRBD1 as a possible D gene (5 bases). The germline V and J ends were trimmed by 4 bases and 6 bases, with 15 bases remaining between them. The CDR3 consists of 14 residues. CDR1 is LGHDT and CDR2 is YNNKEL in the germline V gene (reference sequence). Written as DNA, the CDR3 is TGTGCCAGCAGCCCCTCGGGGGATCGCAATGGCTACACCTTC. It is translated as CASSPSGDRNGYTF. The full variable domain, rest sourced from reference TRBV3-1 and TRBJ1-2, is DTAVSQTPKYLVTQMGNDKSIKCEQNLGHDTMYWYKQDSKKFLKIMFSYNNKELIINETVPNRFSPKSPDKAHLNLHINSLELGDSAVYFCASSPSGDRNGYTFGSGTRLTVV.

This clonotype was observed many times. The gene calls are TRBV24-1 and TRBJ2-3; 16 bases align to TRBD2. The germline V gene has CDR1 KGHDR and CDR2 SFDVKD. J lost 0 bases, V lost 3 bases, and 5 bases had no gene match. The CDR3 is 19 amino acids. The CDR3 DNA follows: TGTGCCACCAGTGATCCCATGGGACTAGCGGGAGGGAGCACAGATACGCAGTATTTT. Its translation is CATSDPMGLAGGSTDTQYF.

With respect to this clonotype: A clone one base away is much larger, so this may be a read error. The genes are TRBV6-2 or TRBV6-3 and TRBJ2-7; 10 nucleotides line up with TRBD2. Germline V CDR1 and CDR2: MNHEY, SVGEGT. CDR3 size: 14 residues. The CDR3 here is CASRRGLASYEKYF. In DNA, the CDR3 is TGTGCCAGCAGACGGGGACTAGCGAGTTACGAGAAGTACTTC.

This clonotype has only a few counts. A much larger clonotype is one base distant, so this may be a read error. The genes are TRBV7-8 and TRBJ2-3; D gene unclear. Germline V gene sequence: CDR1 SGHVS, CDR2 FQNEAQ. The CDR3 has 11 amino acids. The CDR3 sequence: CDSSLALAQYF. DNA of the CDR3: TGTGACAGCAGCTTAGCCCTGGCGCAGTATTTT.

This clonotype was detected ten times or more. The chain combines TRBV2 with TRBJ2-3; perhaps TRBD2 as D (6 bases). Germline V gene lookup returns CDR1 SNHLY and CDR2 FYNNEI. Trimming removed 1 base at V and 1 base at J, with 15 bases between. CDR3 length equals 17 residues. The CDR3 DNA reads TGTGCCAGCAGTGAAGAGAGAGGAGGGGTAGGCACAGATACGCAGTATTTT. This translates into CASSEERGGVGTDTQYF. Full variable domain (rest looked up from reference TRBV2 and TRBJ2-3): EPEVTQTPSHQVTQMGQEVILRCVPISNHLYFYWYRQILGQKVEFLVSFYNNEISEKSEIFDDQFSVERPDGSNFTLKIRSTKLEDSAMYFCASSEERGGVGTDTQYFGPGTRLTVL.

This clonotype was counted ten times or more. This sequence joins TRBV3-1 and TRBJ2-7; no clear D gene. This CDR3 is 13 amino acids long. V was shortened by 3 bases and J by 3 bases, with 9 bases between the two germline ends. CDR1 is LGHDT and CDR2 is YNNKEL in the germline V gene (reference sequence). The CDR3 here is CASSQTSLYEQYF. The CDR3 nucleotides are TGTGCCAGCAGCCAGACATCCCTCTACGAGCAGTACTTC.

This clonotype was seen repeatedly, ten times or more. The CDR3 nucleotides are TGCGCCAGCAGCTTGGTTACGGGCGGGAGTGAAAAACTGTTTTTT. Its translation: CASSLVTGGSEKLFF. This chain joins TRBV5-1 and TRBJ1-4; D gene unclear. CDR1 and CDR2 (germline): SGHRS, YFSETQ. The ends were cut back, 0 bases at V and 7 bases at J, with 13 bases in the middle. This CDR3 region has 15 residues.

This clonotype was counted at least ten times. This chain links TRBV2 with TRBJ1-3; D possibly corresponds to TRBD1 (5 bases). The germline V gene encodes CDR1 SNHLY and CDR2 FYNNEI. The CDR3 spans 14 residues. The V and J ends lost 6 bases and 4 bases respectively, with 13 bases between them. CDR3 DNA: TGTGCCAGCAGGGGGACGACAACGGGAAACACCATATATTTT. This translates into CASRGTTTGNTIYF.

This clonotype was detected ten times or more. The CDR3 loop is CSARDTSGFYSEQYF. CDR3 DNA sequence: TGCAGTGCTAGAGATACATCGGGATTTTACTCCGAGCAGTACTTC. The chain is built from TRBV20-1 and TRBJ2-7; tentatively, D is TRBD2 (5 bases). The CDR3 has 15 amino acids. The V and J ends lost 0 bases and 6 bases respectively, with 18 bases between them. CDR1 is DFQATT, CDR2 SNEGSKA, per germline (reference sequence).

This clonotype was detected many times. The chain carries TRBV10-3 and TRBJ2-7; 9 bases line up with TRBD1. The V segment lost 2 bases and the J segment 2 bases; nucleotides outside the gene matches: 10. The CDR3 runs 17 residues. Germline-derived CDR1 and CDR2 are ENHRY and SYGVKD. For the CDR3, the DNA is TGTGCCATCAGTGAGACTCTCCGGGACAGGGAGCCCTACGAGCAGTACTTC. Protein product: CAISETLRDREPYEQYF.

This clonotype was counted at least ten times. The chain carries TRBV9 and TRBJ2-1; 9 bases match TRBD2. The V and J ends lost 0 bases and 10 bases, in that order; junction bases with no gene match: 11. The CDR3 loop spans 16 amino acids. Germline loops: CDR1 SGDLS, CDR2 YYNGEE. In DNA form, the CDR3 reads TGTGCCAGCAGCGTAGCCGGGACTAGCCGACCTAAGGAGCAGTTCTTC. It encodes CASSVAGTSRPKEQFF.

This clonotype was picked up many times. The V call is TRBV29-1, the J call TRBJ2-1; 10 nucleotides agree with TRBD1. CDR3 length: 13 amino acids. CDR1 is SQVTM and CDR2 is ANQGSEA in the germline V gene. Trimming removed 7 bases from V and 7 bases from J; junction bases left unmatched: 7. The CDR3 loop is CSADRGRRNEQFF. As DNA, the CDR3 is TGCAGCGCTGACAGGGGGCGACGGAATGAGCAGTTCTTC.

This clonotype was counted at least ten times. The rearrangement uses TRBV15 and TRBJ2-7; 7 bases are a match to TRBD1. This CDR3 spans 13 amino acids. Germline loops: CDR1 LNHNV, CDR2 YYDKDF (reference sequence). J was trimmed by 5 bases and V by 5 bases; bases with no gene match: 6. In DNA form, the CDR3 reads TGTGCCACCAGCCCAGGGGGTTATGACGAGCAGTACTTC. This encodes CATSPGGYDEQYF.

This clonotype was detected ten times or more. The rearrangement uses TRBV4-1 and TRBJ1-5, with D tentatively TRBD1 (5 bases). There are 15 residues in the CDR3. The V and J ends lost 1 base and 6 bases respectively, with 13 bases between them. The V gene's germline CDR1 is MGHRA and CDR2 YSYEKL. The CDR3 loop reads CASSQVVRGLQPQHF. CDR3 nucleotide sequence: TGCGCCAGCAGCCAAGTTGTGAGGGGCCTTCAGCCCCAGCATTTT.

The V call is TRBV7-6, the J call TRBJ1-5; D perhaps matches TRBD1 (6 bases). The CDR3 runs 16 residues. The germline V gene encodes CDR1 SGHVS and CDR2 FNYEAQ. The V gene lost 5 bases and the J gene lost 3 bases, with 17 bases spanning the gap. The CDR3 DNA reads as TGTGCCAGCAGCCAGCAGCAAGGGGGGAACAATCAGCCCCAGCATTTT. It codes for CASSQQQGGNNQPQHF.

This clonotype has at least ten counts. The rearrangement joins TRBV7-6 to TRBJ2-2; perhaps D is TRBD1 or TRBD2 (5 bases each). Germline V lookup: CDR1 SGHVS, CDR2 FNYEAQ. V gave up 5 bases and J gave up 6 bases, with 16 bases separating them. The CDR3 extends over 15 amino acids. The CDR3 coding sequence is TGTGCCAGCAGCCGAACCTTCGGGACCTCCGGGGAGCTGTTTTTT. Protein product: CASSRTFGTSGELFF.

With regard to this clonotype: This may be a read error: a much more frequent sequence differs by one nucleotide. Here the CDR3 reads CASSPKAFHDYGYTF. The CDR3 DNA follows: TGTGCCAGCAGTCCGAAAGCCTTTCACGACTATGGCTACACCTTC. The chain combines TRBV27 with TRBJ1-2, with unresolved D. This CDR3 contains 15 residues. CDR1 and CDR2 from the germline V gene are MNHEY and SMNVEV (reference sequence). Between the trimmed V and J ends, which lost 5 bases and 3 bases, there was a span of 16 bases.

At least ten counts were recorded for this clonotype. The rearrangement links TRBV7-9 to TRBJ2-1; no clear D. Germline-derived CDR1 and CDR2 are SEHNR and FQNEAQ (reference sequence). V was shortened by 1 base and J by 2 bases, with 12 bases between the two germline ends. CDR3 size: 16 residues. CDR3 amino acids: CASSLESSLAYNEQFF. Written as DNA, the CDR3 is TGTGCCAGCAGCTTAGAATCTTCTCTCGCCTACAATGAGCAGTTCTTC.

Ten or more counts support this clonotype. V is TRBV7-2 and J is TRBJ1-5; 7 bases fit TRBD1. This CDR3 is built from 14 residues. Germline V gene sequence: CDR1 SGHTA, CDR2 FQGNSA. V was clipped by 4 bases and J by 6 bases; unmatched bases: 6. CDR3 in DNA: TGTGCCAGCAGCTCACAGGGGTTGGGTCAGCCCCAGCATTTT. Translated: CASSSQGLGQPQHF.

This clonotype was detected many times. The V call is TRBV10-3, the J call TRBJ2-7; D tentatively fits TRBD1 or TRBD2 (5 bases each). CDR1 ENHRY and CDR2 SYGVKD come from the germline V gene. The CDR3 is 16 amino acids. Trimming pared 0 bases from V and 0 bases from J, leaving 12 bases between. The CDR3 nucleotides read TGTGCCATCAGTGAGTCCCACCGAGGGACCTCCTACGAGCAGTACTTC. It codes for CAISESHRGTSYEQYF.

This clonotype has a count of ten or more. The chain couples TRBV20-1 to TRBJ2-5; perhaps TRBD1 as D (6 bases). V lost 6 bases and J lost 2, with 13 bases in between. The CDR3 extends over 13 amino acids. The germline gives CDR1 DFQATT, CDR2 SNEGSKA (reference sequence). This CDR3 reads CSASRTEQETQYF. The CDR3 DNA reads as TGCAGTGCCTCCCGGACAGAACAAGAGACCCAGTACTTC.

This clonotype came up many times. This chain uses TRBV20-1 with TRBJ2-1; TRBD2 might be the D (6 bases). The CDR3 loop spans 14 amino acids. V was clipped by 8 bases and J by 6 bases, with 20 bases between them. Germline values: CDR1 DFQATT, CDR2 SNEGSKA (reference sequence). DNA for the CDR3: TGCAGTCCATACGACAACGGGAGCGGCAATGAGCAGTTCTTC. It is translated as CSPYDNGSGNEQFF.

This clonotype was detected many times. The J gene is TRBJ1-4, the V gene TRBV5-1; 7 positions agree with TRBD1. This CDR3 is built from 15 residues. After removal of 5 bases from V and 8 bases from J, the junction contained 12 bases not matched to a gene. Germline-derived CDR1 and CDR2 are SGHRS and YFSETQ. CDR3 coding DNA: TGCGCCAGCAGTCTTCTCGGGACAGTAAACGAAAAACTGTTTTTT. Its protein is CASSLLGTVNEKLFF.

At least ten counts were recorded for this clonotype. J is TRBJ1-1 and V is TRBV5-6; possibly TRBD1 for D (5 bases). Trimming shortened V by 2 bases and J by 4 bases, and 15 bases separated the two germline ends. The CDR3 is 15 residues long. The germline gives CDR1 SGHDT, CDR2 YYEEEE. CDR3 sequence reads: CASSFFSQGFTEAFF. In nucleotides, the CDR3 is TGTGCCAGCAGCTTTTTCTCCCAGGGTTTCACTGAAGCTTTCTTT.